One sample yielded the 17 T cell receptor beta chains listed below, sequenced in a study of CD8+CD57+ T cells in acquired aplastic anemia. Patients included in sequencing had previously demonstrated CD8+CD57+ cell expansion by flow cytometry. Genomic DNA acted as the template from which TCR beta VDJ combination and CDR3 sequence profiling were carried out. TCRdb passed the reads through MiXCR, listing each CDR3 protein once. The data show about 41,000 distinct CDR3 sequences, 63% seen once. The sequenced sample consisted of sorted CD4+, CD8+, or CD8+CD57+ T cells (not recorded which) from PBMCs. All receptors come from a human donor with aplastic anemia.

The rearrangement uses TRBV4-2 and TRBJ2-1; D may be TRBD1 or TRBD2 (5 bases each). CDR1 is LGHNA and CDR2 is YNFKEQ in the germline V gene. V was clipped by 4 bases and J by 2 bases, with 12 bases between them. CDR3 length equals 15 residues. The CDR3 is CASSRSGAAYNEQFF. In DNA, the CDR3 is TGTGCCAGCAGCCGATCCGGGGCCGCCTACAATGAGCAGTTCTTC.

This clonotype turned up a few times. The V call is TRBV5-1, the J call TRBJ1-3, with 7 positions matching TRBD1. CDR3 length equals 18 residues. Germline CDR1 and CDR2: SGHRS and YFSETQ. V trimming: 0 bases; J trimming: 0 bases; junction bases outside the gene matches: 9. Here the CDR3 reads CASSLAGQAPSSGNTIYF. DNA of the CDR3: TGCGCCAGCAGCTTGGCCGGACAGGCCCCTTCCTCTGGAAACACCATATATTTT.

This clonotype appeared many times. The rearrangement links TRBV2 to TRBJ2-1; D might be TRBD1 or TRBD2, each matching 5 bases. Germline V gene lookup returns CDR1 SNHLY and CDR2 FYNNEI. The CDR3 is 13 amino acids. V shed 6 bases and J shed 5 bases, with 11 bases lying between them. The DNA of the CDR3 is TGTGCCAGCAGCAGGGAGTTCGACAATGAGCAGTTCTTC. It translates to CASSREFDNEQFF.

Only one count was recorded for this clonotype. The gene calls are TRBV10-3 and TRBJ1-2; D is perhaps TRBD1 (6 bases). CDR3 length: 16 residues. In germline, CDR1 is ENHRY, CDR2 SYGVKD. Trimming cost V 3 bases and J 6 bases, with 20 bases left between them. CDR3 DNA sequence: TGTGCCATCAGTGACCCACTCACAGGGTTAACTGATGGCTACACCTTC. This codes for CAISDPLTGLTDGYTF.

For this clonotype: An end of the junction differs from the germline gene, which may be a read error. The chain has TRBV7-3 and TRBJ2-7; D gene unclear. The V gene's germline CDR1 is SGHTA and CDR2 FQGTGA. The CDR3 runs 14 residues. The CDR3 reads CASNLNGPGHEQYF. As DNA, the CDR3 is TGCGCCAGCAACTTAAACGGACCGGGCCACGAGCAGTACTTC.

The chain carries TRBV10-2 and TRBJ1-2, with 7 bases identical to TRBD1. Unmatched junction bases numbered 16, after V lost 5 bases and J lost 4 bases. The CDR3 runs to 17 residues. The V gene's germline CDR1 is WSHSY and CDR2 SAAADI. CDR3 sequence (DNA): TGCGCCAGCAGTCACGGACCTCAGCGGGACAGCCGCTATGGCTACACCTTC. This gives the protein CASSHGPQRDSRYGYTF.

The chain links TRBV20-1 to TRBJ2-7, with 9 bases that match TRBD1. Germline V gene sequence: CDR1 DFQATT, CDR2 SNEGSKA (reference sequence). The CDR3 consists of 14 residues. J gave up 3 bases and V 1 base, and 4 bases lay outside the gene matches. The CDR3 DNA is TGCAGTGCTAGAGGGACAGGGGATTACTACGAGCAGTACTTC. It translates to CSARGTGDYYEQYF.

This clonotype was detected a few times. The chain employs TRBV10-3 and TRBJ1-5; the D gene is possibly TRBD1 (6 bases). V dropped 5 bases and J dropped 10 bases, with 12 bases sitting between them. The germline V gene has CDR1 ENHRY and CDR2 SYGVKD. There are 12 residues in the CDR3. CDR3 amino acids: CAISSGQSPQHF. The CDR3 nucleotides read TGTGCCATCAGTAGTGGACAGAGCCCCCAGCATTTT.

The rearrangement joins TRBV10-3 to TRBJ1-6; D unclear. Germline CDR1 and CDR2: ENHRY and SYGVKD. CDR3 length equals 13 residues. V dropped 2 bases and J dropped 9 bases, with 8 bases sitting between them. CDR3 amino acids: CAISEGVSSPLHF. Written as DNA, the CDR3 is TGTGCCATCAGTGAGGGGGTGAGTTCACCCCTCCACTTT.

The chain uses TRBV10-1 and TRBJ1-2; D remains unclear. The germline CDR1 and CDR2 sequences are WNHNN and SYGVQD (reference sequence). CDR3 size: 16 residues. The V and J ends lost 6 bases and 1 base respectively, with 18 bases between them. Written as DNA, the CDR3 is TGCGCCAGCAGCCAAGATTCGGTCAGTTATAACTATGGCTACACCTTC. Translated: CASSQDSVSYNYGYTF.

Regarding this clonotype: One end of the junction fails to match germline, which may point to a read error. This sequence joins TRBV15 and TRBJ2-1; TRBD2 aligns across 7 bases. Germline CDR1 reads LNHNV; CDR2 reads YYDKDF (reference sequence). The CDR3 has 15 amino acids. The CDR3 spells CATSRGGSSYNEQLF. In nucleotides, the CDR3 is TGTGCCACCAGCAGGGGCGGGAGCTCCTACAATGAGCAGCTCTTC.

The chain has TRBV20-1 and TRBJ1-1; D is perhaps TRBD1 (6 bases). V shed 3 bases and J shed 9 bases, with 14 bases lying between them. Germline CDR1 and CDR2: DFQATT and SNEGSKA (reference sequence). The CDR3 runs to 12 residues. The CDR3 sequence: CSASSRGRQAFF. The CDR3 DNA follows: TGCAGTGCTAGTTCCAGGGGAAGGCAAGCTTTCTTT.

This clonotype came up a few times. V usage is TRBV15 and J usage is TRBJ2-5, with D perhaps TRBD1 (5 bases). Germline V lookup: CDR1 LNHNV, CDR2 YYDKDF (reference sequence). The CDR3 extends over 14 amino acids. The V and J ends lost 3 bases and 1 base respectively, with 9 bases between them. The CDR3, as DNA: TGTGCCACCAGCAGTGGGGCAGCCCAAGAGACCCAGTACTTC. Translated, it gives CATSSGAAQETQYF.

With regard to this clonotype: Since no conserved phenylalanine or tryptophan closes the CDR3, a read error is the likely cause. No DNA is shown, since the ends of the CDR3 on it are uncertain; the CDR3 is the one TCRdb lists. The gene calls are TRBV15 and TRBJ1-6; TRBD1, as called in the table, went unchecked against the DNA. Germline values: CDR1 LNHNV, CDR2 YYDKDF (reference sequence). The CDR3 is 9 residues long, ends included. The CDR3 loop reads CATSRGRGV.

The chain joins TRBV11-1 to TRBJ1-2; D gene unclear. Germline values: CDR1 SGHAT, CDR2 FQDESV (reference sequence). The CDR3 runs to 15 residues. The V and J ends lost 5 bases and 0 bases respectively, with 13 bases between them. The chain's CDR3 is CASSMQSGANYGYTF. The CDR3 DNA reads as TGTGCCAGCAGCATGCAGTCCGGGGCTAACTATGGCTACACCTTC.

This chain connects TRBV12-3 or TRBV12-4 to TRBJ2-2; 14 positions agree with TRBD2. V dropped 4 bases and J dropped 6; count of bases not matched to a gene: 4. The CDR3 covers 16 residues. The CDR3 nucleotides are TGTGCCAGCAGTTCCACGACTAGCGGGGGGGCCGGGGAGCTGTTTTTT. Translating gives CASSSTTSGGAGELFF.

A remark on this clonotype: The CDR3 carries no conserved terminal phenylalanine or tryptophan, so it likely arises from a read error. Because the CDR3's place on the DNA is in doubt, the DNA is left out and the CDR3 is given as listed by TCRdb. This rearrangement joins TRBV9 to TRBJ1-3. A total of 8 residues make up the CDR3, ends included. Germline V gives CDR1 SGDLS, CDR2 YYNGEE. The CDR3 here is CASSSQPE.